This T cell receptor beta chain came from a study of shared clonotypes between healthy human individuals. Study-wide context: There were three CD4 naive, three CD4 memory, two CD8 naive and one CD8 memory plates per donor.

Using immunoSEQ multiplex PCR, the repertoire was profiled, and TCRdb retains in-frame clones only, with some absent. Of around 2,000,000 clones listed, 93% are singletons. Terminally differentiated effector memory CD45RA+ cells were excluded by CCR7 positive selection of CD45RO-negative cells. V was trimmed by 3 bases and J by 0 bases, leaving 10 bases between them. Germline-derived CDR1 and CDR2 are SGHTA and FQGNSA. This CDR3 region has 15 residues. Sequencing was performed on naive CD8+ T cells from PBMCs. J is TRBJ2-3 and V is TRBV7-2; D is unresolved. The TCR sequence derives from a man aged 18 to 29 in good health. Some clones in this sample may be carry-over from other donors' samples. The CDR3 region has the DNA TGTGCCAGCAGCTTTCTCGGCCCTAGCACAGATACGCAGTATTTT. Translating gives CASSFLGPSTDTQYF.